A selection of T cell receptor beta chains follows, all from one sample in a study of beta chain features in type 1 diabetes. Libraries were prepared by immunoSEQ multiplex PCR; TCRdb keeps only in-frame clonotypes and omits some of them. The sample yields a few hundred thousand clones, roughly 17% seen once. The sequenced sample was naive CD4+ T cells from blood. Receptors were obtained from a man aged 25 to 40 with type 1 diabetes. CDR3s include the opening cysteine and the closing phenylalanine or tryptophan. A D gene is named only where the DNA matches it firmly. Clone size is shown for a subset of rows, as once, few, many or a class of expanded clone.

length,size,V,D,J,DNA,CDR3
13,.,TRBV28,TRBD1,TRBJ1-1,TGTGCCATCGTGGGACAGCTGAACACTGAAGCTTTCTTT,CAIVGQLNTEAFF
12,.,TRBV30,.,TRBJ2-5,TGTGCCTGCCGACCGCAGGGGGAGACCCAGTACTTC,CACRPQGETQYF
17,few,TRBV5-4,TRBD2,TRBJ2-1,TGTGCCAGCAGCTTAGCGACTAGCGGGGCCGCTTACAATGAGCAGTTCTTC,CASSLATSGAAYNEQFF
13,.,TRBV27,.,TRBJ1-2,TGTGCCAGCAGTTTTTCGGACTCCTATGGCTACACCTTC,CASSFSDSYGYTF
14,few,TRBV30,.,TRBJ2-6,TGTGCCTGGGGAGAGACGGCGGGGGCCAACGTCCTGACTTTC,CAWGETAGANVLTF
13,few,TRBV10-3,.,TRBJ2-5,TGTGCCATCAGTGAAAGAAGAGAAGAGACCCAGTACTTC,CAISERREETQYF
13,.,TRBV6-5,TRBD2,TRBJ2-1,TGTGCCAGCAGTTACTCCCCCGGGACTAGGACCTTCTTC,CASSYSPGTRTFF
14,few,TRBV7-9,TRBD1,TRBJ1-1,TGTGCCAGCAGCTTAGCTAGACAGGGCACTGAAGCTTTCTTT,CASSLARQGTEAFF
14,few,TRBV28,.,TRBJ2-2,TGTGCCAGCAGTTCCAGGACAGCCACCGGGGAGCTGTTTTTT,CASSSRTATGELFF
16,.,TRBV9,.,TRBJ2-2,TGTGCCAGCAGCGTTCTCGGGCAGGGTGGCACCGGGGAGCTGTTTTTT,CASSVLGQGGTGELFF
12,once,TRBV28,.,TRBJ2-7,TGTGCCAGCAGCCGGACAGTCTACGAGCAGTACTTC,CASSRTVYEQYF
9,few,TRBV29-1,.,TRBJ1-2,TGCAGCCTTGAGGGTGGCTACACCTTC,CSLEGGYTF
14,.,TRBV29-1,.,TRBJ1-3,TGCAGCGTTGAAAAGGGATTCTCTGGAAACACCATATATTTT,CSVEKGFSGNTIYF
15,.,TRBV7-2,.,TRBJ1-4,TGTGCCAGCAGCTTATCTATCTGGGGAAGCGAAAAACTGTTTTTT,CASSLSIWGSEKLFF
16,.,TRBV19,TRBD2,TRBJ2-1,TGTGCCAGTAGACGAACTAGCGGGAGACTATACAATGAGCAGTTCTTC,CASRRTSGRLYNEQFF
12,.,TRBV29-1,.,TRBJ2-6,TGCAGCGTTCAGGAGGGGGCCAACGTCCTGACTTTC,CSVQEGANVLTF
13,few,TRBV29-1,.,TRBJ2-7,TGCAGCGTTGACGGTCCCAGCTCCTACGAGCAGTACTTC,CSVDGPSSYEQYF
14,few,TRBV4-1,.,TRBJ1-3,TGCGCCAGCAGTCAACGGATCTCTGGAAACACCATATATTTT,CASSQRISGNTIYF
13,.,TRBV29-1,TRBD1,TRBJ2-7,TGCAGCGTCGGGACAGCGACTACCTACGAGCAGTACTTC,CSVGTATTYEQYF
13,few,TRBV28,.,TRBJ2-7,TGTGCCAGCGGGCCAGGGGGGTCCTACGAGCAGTACTTC,CASGPGGSYEQYF
10,few,TRBV28,.,TRBJ2-7,TGTGCCAGCGCCACGTACGAGCAGTACTTC,CASATYEQYF
15,few,TRBV6-1,.,TRBJ1-5,TGTGCCAGCAGATCGGCAGGGAGTCCCAATCAGCCCCAGCATTTT,CASRSAGSPNQPQHF
14,few,TRBV5-1,.,TRBJ2-7,TGCGCCAGCAGCTTGGGGATACCGTACTCCGAGCAGTACTTC,CASSLGIPYSEQYF
12,.,TRBV6-5,.,TRBJ2-1,TGTGCCAGCACCCCCAGGGTCTCTGAGCAGTTCTTC,CASTPRVSEQFF
11,.,TRBV5-6,.,TRBJ1-2,TGTGCCAGCAGCTGGGGAATCGGCTACACCTTC,CASSWGIGYTF
16,few,TRBV30,.,TRBJ2-7,TGTGCCTGGAGTCCGGCAGGTACCGTGACTGCCTACGAGCAGTACTTC,CAWSPAGTVTAYEQYF
16,few,TRBV2,TRBD2,TRBJ2-3,TGTGCCAGCACTCCCTCGGGGACTAGCGTCCCAGATACGCAGTATTTT,CASTPSGTSVPDTQYF
11,.,TRBV28,.,TRBJ2-3,TGTGCCAGCAGTCTCAGAGATACGCAGTATTTT,CASSLRDTQYF
14,.,TRBV30,.,TRBJ2-6,TGTGCCTGGCAAGGGGTGCCTGGGGCCAACGTCCTGACTTTC,CAWQGVPGANVLTF
13,few,TRBV30,.,TRBJ2-7,TGTGCCTGGAGTGAGGTCCCCTCGCGGGAGCAGTACTTC,CAWSEVPSREQYF
16,.,TRBV4-1,TRBD2,TRBJ2-3,TGCGCCAGCAGCCCCAGACGAGGGAGGGCCGCAGATACGCAGTATTTT,CASSPRRGRAADTQYF
17,.,TRBV29-1,TRBD2,TRBJ2-7,TGCAGCGTTGTCCCCCTAGCGGGAGGACGATTAACCTACGAGCAGTACTTC,CSVVPLAGGRLTYEQYF
13,.,TRBV10-3,.,TRBJ2-5,TGTGCCATCGGCCCGGACCGCCAAGAGACCCAGTACTTC,CAIGPDRQETQYF
14,.,TRBV7-9,.,TRBJ2-5,TGTGCCAGCAGCTACGGAAGAGACCAAGAGACCCAGTACTTC,CASSYGRDQETQYF
14,.,TRBV29-1,.,TRBJ1-2,TGCAGCGTTGGATCGGGGAACTCGAACTATGGCTACACCTTC,CSVGSGNSNYGYTF
17,few,TRBV7-9,.,TRBJ2-4,TGTGCCAGCAGCTTAGCTCCCCCGGGAAGGCCCAAAAACATTCAGTACTTC,CASSLAPPGRPKNIQYF
16,few,TRBV11-2,.,TRBJ2-3,TGTGCCAGCAGCTCAATTGGCGGCACTAGCACAGATACGCAGTATTTT,CASSSIGGTSTDTQYF
15,.,TRBV5-1,TRBD1,TRBJ2-1,TGCGCCAGCAGACCAACGACAGGGGCCGGGAATGAGCAGTTCTTC,CASRPTTGAGNEQFF
11,.,TRBV18,TRBD2,TRBJ2-5,TGTGCCAGCTCACCGGGACTAGCGGGAGACTTC,CASSPGLAGDF
14,.,TRBV13,.,TRBJ2-3,TGTGCCAGCAGCTTAGGCCTGGGGGGCGATACGCAGTATTTT,CASSLGLGGDTQYF
14,few,TRBV9,.,TRBJ2-2,TGTGCCACCAGGCGGGCTTCTAACTCCGGGGAGCTGTTTTTT,CATRRASNSGELFF
12,.,TRBV4-1,.,TRBJ2-5,TGCGCCAGCGGAGGGAGAGAAGAGACCCAGTACTTC,CASGGREETQYF
14,few,TRBV29-1,.,TRBJ2-3,TGCAGCGTTCCTCGAAGGGGGAGCACAGATACGCAGTATTTT,CSVPRRGSTDTQYF
16,.,TRBV9,TRBD2,TRBJ2-1,TGTGCCAGCAGCGGAGAGGCTGGCGGGAGCGGGGCTGAGCAGTTCTTC,CASSGEAGGSGAEQFF
15,few,TRBV13,TRBD1,TRBJ2-7,TGTGCCAGCAGCTCCCGGACAGGACGAGACTACGAGCAGTACTTC,CASSSRTGRDYEQYF
18,.,TRBV4-3,TRBD1,TRBJ2-3,TGCGCCAGCAGCCAAGCTCGGCGGACAGGATTTTTCACAGATACGCAGTATTTT,CASSQARRTGFFTDTQYF
13,.,TRBV18,.,TRBJ2-3,TGTGCCAGCGCCAGACTGGGTAGAGATACGCAGTATTTT,CASARLGRDTQYF
13,.,TRBV5-1,.,TRBJ2-7,TGCGCCAGCAGAGAGGGGAGCTCCTACGAGCAGTACTTC,CASREGSSYEQYF
15,.,TRBV5-4,.,TRBJ1-2,TGTGCCAGCAGCCATCCCCGGACAGCAAACTATGGCTACACCTTC,CASSHPRTANYGYTF
15,few,TRBV23-1,TRBD2,TRBJ2-3,TGCGCCAGCAGTCTCCGCGGGAGGGCCGCAGATACGCAGTATTTT,CASSLRGRAADTQYF
16,.,TRBV5-1,TRBD2,TRBJ2-7,TGCGCCAGCAGCTTGGTCCCTAGCGGACTCTCCTACGAGCAGTACTTC,CASSLVPSGLSYEQYF